These T cell receptor beta chains were read from a single sample in a study of cytomegalovirus exposure and HLA in healthy donors. Repertoires were generated with immunoSEQ multiplex PCR, while TCRdb's copy carries only in-frame clones and drops some. This sample has about 200,000 clones; around 79% occur once, and the top ten carry roughly 0.4%. The sequencing sample was made of PBMCs. These receptor sequences come from a male donor in good health and CMV-seropositive. Each CDR3 is given with its conserved first and last residue. A D gene is named only where the DNA matches it firmly. Rows give clone size only sometimes, using once, few, many, or a class for an expanded clone.

D | J | size | V | DNA | CDR3
NA | TRBJ2-2 | NA | TRBV7-9 | TGTGCCAGCAGGTCCAGCGGAGTCCCGAACACCGGGGAGCTGTTTTTT | CASRSSGVPNTGELFF
TRBD1 | TRBJ1-1 | few | TRBV9 | TGTGCCAGCAGCGCAGGGGGCGCTGAAGCTTTCTTT | CASSAGGAEAFF
NA | TRBJ2-7 | NA | TRBV2 | TGTGCCAGCAGTGAGCATTTGGACAGTGCCTACGAGCAGTACTTC | CASSEHLDSAYEQYF
TRBD1 | TRBJ2-7 | NA | TRBV6-5 | TGTGCCAGCAAGGACAGGCCTGCCTACGAGCAGTACTTC | CASKDRPAYEQYF
TRBD2 | TRBJ2-1 | NA | TRBV2 | TGTGCCAGCAAAGAGGTGGGACTAGCGGGGCCGAGCTCCTACAATGAGCAGTTCTTC | CASKEVGLAGPSSYNEQFF
NA | TRBJ1-2 | few | TRBV10-3 | TGTGCCATCAGTGGACAGGACAGTTCAGGGTTAGGCTACACCTTC | CAISGQDSSGLGYTF
NA | TRBJ2-7 | NA | TRBV6-5 | TGTGCCAGCAGTCAAGGACGGCCCGGAGGCGAGCAGTACTTC | CASSQGRPGGEQYF
NA | TRBJ2-5 | NA | TRBV5-1 | TGCGCCAGCAGCTTGCCACTAGGAGCCATCCAAGAGACCCAGTACTTC | CASSLPLGAIQETQYF
TRBD1 | TRBJ2-5 | NA | TRBV5-1 | TGCGCCAGCAGACCACAGGGGGCCCAAGAGACCCAGTACTTC | CASRPQGAQETQYF
TRBD2 | TRBJ2-1 | NA | TRBV7-3 | TGTGCCAGCAGCTCTAGCGGGGGGGGCAATGAGCAGTTCTTC | CASSSSGGGNEQFF
TRBD1 | TRBJ2-7 | NA | TRBV11-2 | TGTGCTAGCAAGCGACCCGGGACAGGCTACGAGCAGTACTTC | CASKRPGTGYEQYF
NA | TRBJ2-7 | NA | TRBV7-6 | TGTGCCAGCAGCCTTATGGGGGGAGCAAAGTACTTC | CASSLMGGAKYF
NA | TRBJ2-7 | NA | TRBV27 | TGTGCCAGCAGTTTATCGTTATCCTACGAGCAGTACTTC | CASSLSLSYEQYF
TRBD1 | TRBJ1-2 | few | TRBV4-1 | TGCGCCAGCAGCCCCGTGAGAGTTACGGGACAGGGGGTTCGGGGCTATGGCTACACCTTC | CASSPVRVTGQGVRGYGYTF
TRBD1 | TRBJ1-2 | NA | TRBV6-4 | TGTGCCAGCAGCCCCTTTGACAGGGCAAGTGGCTACACCTTC | CASSPFDRASGYTF
NA | TRBJ1-3 | few | TRBV7-9 | TGTGCCAGCGGCGGACAGCAAAACACCATATATTTT | CASGGQQNTIYF
NA | TRBJ2-7 | NA | TRBV7-2 | TGTGCCAGCAGCAGAACCCCCCAGAGGAACGAGCAGTACTTC | CASSRTPQRNEQYF
NA | TRBJ1-3 | NA | TRBV19 | TGTGCCAGTCGGGAGAGCTCTGGAAACACCATATATTTT | CASRESSGNTIYF
NA | TRBJ2-5 | NA | TRBV11-2 | TGTGCCAGCGGCACGACCGGGACTCGGGAGACCCAGTACTTC | CASGTTGTRETQYF
TRBD1 | TRBJ1-2 | NA | TRBV5-1 | TGCGCCAGCAGCCGGACAGGGGGCGGCGATGGCTACACCTTC | CASSRTGGGDGYTF
NA | TRBJ2-7 | NA | TRBV6-6 | TGTGCCAGCAGTTACTCATACAGGGCCTCCCTCTACGAGCAGTACTTC | CASSYSYRASLYEQYF
NA | TRBJ2-2 | NA | TRBV4-2 | TGTGCCAGCAGCCCCGGGGAGAGGGCCGGGGAGCTGTTTTTT | CASSPGERAGELFF
TRBD1 | TRBJ2-5 | NA | TRBV5-1 | TGCGCCAGCAGCTTTGGGACAGCTCAAGAGACCCAGTACTTC | CASSFGTAQETQYF
TRBD1 | TRBJ1-4 | NA | TRBV6-5 | TGTGCCAGCAGAAAGGGACAGTTAAATGAAAAACTGTTTTTT | CASRKGQLNEKLFF